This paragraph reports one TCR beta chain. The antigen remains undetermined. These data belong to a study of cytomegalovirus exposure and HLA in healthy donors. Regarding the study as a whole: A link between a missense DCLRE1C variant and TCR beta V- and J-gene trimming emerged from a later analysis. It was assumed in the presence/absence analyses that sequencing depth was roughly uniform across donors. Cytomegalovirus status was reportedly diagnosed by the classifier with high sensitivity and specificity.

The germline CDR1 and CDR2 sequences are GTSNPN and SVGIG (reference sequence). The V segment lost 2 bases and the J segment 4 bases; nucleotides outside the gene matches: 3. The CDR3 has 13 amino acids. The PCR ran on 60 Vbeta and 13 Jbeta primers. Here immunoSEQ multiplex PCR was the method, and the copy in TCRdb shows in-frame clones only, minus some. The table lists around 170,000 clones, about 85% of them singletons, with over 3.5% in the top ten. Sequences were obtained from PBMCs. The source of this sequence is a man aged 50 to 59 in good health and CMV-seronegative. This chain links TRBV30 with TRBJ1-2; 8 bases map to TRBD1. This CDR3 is CAWSRDRRYGYTF. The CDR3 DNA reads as TGTGCCTGGAGTCGGGACAGGCGCTATGGCTACACCTTC.